This TCR beta chain was identified during a study of beta chain features in type 1 diabetes (dated by TCRdb to 2016 to 2019). Looking at the study overall: Patients and healthy donors did not differ in mean age, gender distribution, total cell number or subset yield. Regulatory and stem cell-like memory subsets were obtained from only 8 patients and about 8 healthy donors, while naive and central memory subsets were obtained from all 28 donors. The study compared the TCRB repertoires of sorted circulating CD4+ T cell subsets in recently diagnosed type 1 diabetes patients with those in matched healthy donors. A total of around 100 million sorted cells were examined across all samples, and RNA yield correlated strongly with the number of cells per subset. Overall study results and their limits: A moderate but significant shortening of TCRB CDR3 length was observed in type 1 diabetes patients in all four CD4+ subsets. PCR might favor shorter templates, but patient and control samples were amplified and corrected together, so any skew would affect both groups equally. Patients with type 1 diabetes made fewer insertions and deleted more nucleotides at VDJ recombination sites, implying thymic rearrangement abnormalities. Because the HLA sub-analyses included only small numbers of individuals, any influence of HLA type on TCRB rearrangement was left unresolved. Naive, central memory and regulatory TCRB repertoires appeared to be more alike among patients than among healthy donors. Because cDNA was sequenced instead of genomic DNA, highly expressing activated cells could be over-represented, though the groups showed no difference in activation or CD3 levels.

The High Capacity cDNA Reverse Transcription Kit was used to reverse transcribe all of the isolated RNA, meaning that expressed TCRB transcripts were what got sequenced. Deep immunoSEQ sequencing was applied to naive, central memory and regulatory T cell samples, giving an average of around 3.8 million total reads per sample. Sorted cells were lysed in RLT buffer and RNA was extracted with DNase-treated RNeasy Micro or Mini kits, depending on cell number. Each cell subset was processed on its own to prevent cross-contamination, while patient and healthy donor samples were processed together. The immunoSEQ multiplex PCR was used to amplify TCRB sequences from cDNA, yielding 87-bp fragments that span the CDR3 region. Sequencing of the amplicons was done on the Illumina HiSeq platform. Concerning the study's data processing: PCR bias was corrected computationally using synthetic template baselines, and reads within Hamming distance 2 were collapsed, with unmergeable singletons discarded. Reads were aligned against IMGT to assign V, D and J genes, CDR3 length and insertions or deletions at six rearrangement sites. Within each subset, clonotype counts were normalized to sorted cell number, after which true diversity and Gini coefficients were computed with the tcR R package. The overlap coefficient, calculated on TCRB nucleotide sequences, was used to quantify repertoire sharing. Out-of-frame TCRB sequences from naive cells were analyzed to stand in for the pre-selection repertoire. TCRdb's version of the immuneACCESS table is confined to in-frame rearrangements and falls short of the full clone set. An unresolved V gene accounts for under half of the shortfall where checked; the remainder is of unknown origin. D and trimming come from the DNA, and the V and J calls and clone size come from that table. The table for this sample lists about 300,000 clones; roughly 13% of them were counted only once. The top ten hold roughly 0.015% of the sample.

Unmatched junction bases come to 12, with V trimmed by 5 bases and J by 2 bases. CDR1 and CDR2 (MNHEY, SMNVEV) derive from the germline V gene (reference sequence). Spanning cysteine to phenylalanine, the CDR3 consists of 17 amino acids. The read is trimmed to its CDR3 DNA, 51 bases read in frame from base 1. From each donor, a single peripheral blood sample of around 120 mL on average was drawn into heparinised tubes. Using a panel that included CD45RO, CCR7, CD25, CD127, CD95 and CD27, naive, central memory, regulatory and stem cell-like memory CD4+ T cells were sorted on a BD FACSAria II. A purity above 98% was achieved for all sorted populations. PBMCs were separated immediately by Lymphoprep density gradient centrifugation and were stained directly, without being cultured. Samples were stained and sorted in pairs, with one healthy donor and one patient per experiment, so that batch effects were minimized.

This clone was observed a few times. The antigen this receptor binds is unknown. No base quality values were provided; no much bigger clone lies one nucleotide off. The sequencing input was naive CD4+ T cells from blood. According to the study, the label for this sample's cell subset or site signals: true naive CD4+ T cells. The chain joins TRBV27 to TRBJ2-3, with TRBD1 identical over 8 junction bases. This TCR was recovered from a woman younger than 35 with type 1 diabetes. The CDR3 protein sequence reads: CASSPDRGYLPTDTQYF. The DNA is as follows: TGTGCCAGCAGTCCCGACAGGGGATACCTCCCCACAGATACGCAGTATTTT.